This T cell receptor beta chain comes out of a study of Graves' ophthalmopathy and Graves' hyperthyroidism. A remark on this clonotype: Its antigen is still unknown.

Trimming removed 3 bases at V and 2 bases at J, with 20 bases between. Germline V gene sequence: CDR1 SGHVS, CDR2 FQNEAQ. The CDR3 has 17 residues. RNA transcripts served as template for amplifying TCR beta CDR3 sequences. An initial RT-PCR round employing HTBI primers preceded a second-round multiplex PCR. Each CDR3 protein is one row after TCRdb ran MiXCR on the multiplex PCR reads. Of some 1.1 million distinct CDR3 sequences in the sample, about 36% were seen once. Other autoimmune disease, uncontrolled infection, pregnancy and lactation led to exclusion. Reliance was placed on clinical symptoms, serum thyroxine, TRAb, thyroid ultrasound and orbital computed tomography for diagnosis. Study results and caveats: In blood appeared most of the expanded thyroid clonotypes whose frequency exceeded 0.001. Cross-validated, the 13-signature model showed 87.88%/81.08% sensitivity/specificity, and 80%/75% in the test set.

This rearrangement joins TRBV7-8 to TRBJ2-7; D not resolved. This sequence originates from an adult man with Graves' hyperthyroidism. Sequencing was performed on peripheral blood or thyroid tissue (not recorded which). The CDR3: CASSFSIPSGVPYEQYF. The CDR3 DNA reads TGTGCCAGCAGCTTTTCAATCCCCAGTGGGGTCCCCTACGAGCAGTACTTC.